One sample yielded the 5 T cell receptor beta chains listed below, sequenced in a study of blood T cell repertoires in COVID-19 (dated by TCRdb to the early 2020s). The library relied on the immunoSEQ multiplex PCR assay. The immuneACCESS repertoire file appears here via TCRdb, limited to in-frame rearrangements. These files lack a portion of the clones; in checked studies, under half of the deficit traces to unresolved V genes, and the cause of the others is not known. Recorded for this sample are more than 95,000 clones; approximately 90% of them occurred a single time. The ten largest clonotypes hold roughly 8% of the sample. The sample comprised peripheral blood. These TCRs come from a human donor in a cohort sampled during active COVID-19.

The rearrangement joins TRBV19 to TRBJ1-3, with D possibly TRBD1 on 5 matching bases. Per the germline V gene, CDR1 is LNHDA and CDR2 is SQIVND (reference sequence). Trimming stripped 7 bases from V and 3 bases from J, with 19 bases between. The CDR3 is made up of 16 amino acids. The CDR3 DNA follows: TGTGCCAGTACGGATTGGCGGGGGGGAAATGGAAACACCATATATTTT. Its protein is CASTDWRGGNGNTIYF.

The chain recombines TRBV11-2 with TRBJ1-6; weak D call: TRBD1 (6 bases). The germline CDR1 and CDR2 sequences are SGHAT and FQNNGV. This CDR3 spans 15 amino acids. Trimming removed 5 bases from V and 5 bases from J, with 13 bases in between. CDR3 coding DNA: TGTGCCAGCAGCGCTCAGGGACACAATAATTCACCCCTCCACTTT. The encoded protein is CASSAQGHNNSPLHF.

The CDR3 bases are TGTGCTAGTGGTTTGGTACGGAACCCCACAGGGAGCTCCTACGAGCAGTACTTC. The encoded protein is CASGLVRNPTGSSYEQYF. The genes are TRBV12-5 and TRBJ2-7; D possibly corresponds to TRBD1 (6 bases). The V and J ends lost 0 bases and 0 bases respectively, with 18 bases between them. Per the germline V gene, CDR1 is LGHNT and CDR2 is FRNRAP. This CDR3 has 18 residues.

This chain connects TRBV28 to TRBJ1-5; 11 bases agree with TRBD1. The V gene's germline CDR1 is MDHEN and CDR2 SYDVKM. This CDR3 has 15 amino acids. V was clipped by 3 bases and J by 7 bases; unmatched bases: 5. CDR3 in amino acids: CASSFGQGAKQPQHF. The CDR3 nucleotides are TGTGCCAGCAGTTTCGGACAGGGGGCTAAGCAGCCCCAGCATTTT. The complete variable domain, with remaining parts taken from reference TRBV28 and TRBJ1-5, reads DVKVTQSSRYLVKRTGEKVFLECVQDMDHENMFWYRQDPGLGLRLIYFSYDVKMKEKGDIPEGYSVSREKKERFSLILESASTNQTSMYLCASSFGQGAKQPQHFGDGTRLSIL.

This chain links TRBV9 with TRBJ1-6; 9 positions agree with TRBD1. CDR1 is SGDLS, CDR2 YYNGEE, per germline. CDR3 length equals 14 residues. V gave up 2 bases and J gave up 10 bases; unmatched junction bases: 4. The CDR3 is CASSVTGGGSPLHF. The CDR3 DNA is TGTGCCAGCAGCGTGACAGGGGGGGGATCACCCCTCCACTTT.